A selection of T cell receptor beta chains follows, all from one sample in a study of blood T cell repertoires in COVID-19. Here immunoSEQ multiplex PCR was the method, and the copy in TCRdb shows in-frame clones only, minus some. The sample records some 200,000 clones, about 91% being singletons. Sequencing input: peripheral blood. All receptors come from a man aged 25-45 years with acute or convalescent COVID-19. CDR3s include the opening cysteine and the closing phenylalanine or tryptophan. The D gene is left open where the match is weak. Clone size, where shown, is once, few, many, or a class for clones that have expanded.

D,size,J,length,V,DNA,CDR3
TRBD2,once,TRBJ2-3,12,TRBV30,TGTGCCTGGGGAACCGGGACTAGCTCGCAGTATTTT,CAWGTGTSSQYF
TRBD2,NA,TRBJ2-1,17,TRBV5-1,TGCGCCAGCAGCCTTAGGACTAGCGGGAGGTCCTACAATGAGCAGTTCTTC,CASSLRTSGRSYNEQFF
NA,NA,TRBJ1-1,13,TRBV28,TGTGCCAGCAGCTTTGAAACCGGTTGGAGCGCTTTCTTT,CASSFETGWSAFF
TRBD1,NA,TRBJ1-1,13,TRBV5-8,TGTGCCAGCGACCGGACAGGGTGGACTGAAGCTTTCTTT,CASDRTGWTEAFF
TRBD2,NA,TRBJ2-5,19,TRBV30,TGTGCCTGGATCCCCCCGGTGGGCGGGGGGCCAAGGGGTCGAGAGACCCAGTACTTC,CAWIPPVGGGPRGRETQYF
TRBD2,NA,TRBJ2-1,17,TRBV3-1/TRBV3-2,TGTGCCAGCAGCCGCCCAGGGGGACTAGCGGGAAGAAATGAGCAGTTCTTC,CASSRPGGLAGRNEQFF
TRBD2,NA,TRBJ2-5,17,TRBV19,TGTGCCAGTAGTAGGACTAGCGGGAGCCTGAGCCAAGAGACCCAGTACTTC,CASSRTSGSLSQETQYF
TRBD1,NA,TRBJ2-5,13,TRBV29-1,TGCAGCGTTGCGAGACAGGGGAAAGAGACCCAGTACTTC,CSVARQGKETQYF
TRBD1,NA,TRBJ2-1,16,TRBV10-3,TGTGCCATCAGTGAGAGGACAGGGGACTCCTACAATGAGCAGTTCTTC,CAISERTGDSYNEQFF
NA,NA,TRBJ1-2,15,TRBV2,TGTGCCAGCAGTGAAGCCATGCAGGGGCCGGGTGGCTACACCTTC,CASSEAMQGPGGYTF
NA,NA,TRBJ2-7,13,TRBV5-8,TGTGCCAGCAGCTCCCCCCGGGAATACGAGCAGTACTTC,CASSSPREYEQYF
NA,NA,TRBJ2-7,14,TRBV7-9,TGTGCCAGCAGCTTAGTCCAGGGGTTCCACGAGCAGTACTTC,CASSLVQGFHEQYF
NA,once,TRBJ1-2,13,TRBV19,TGTGCCAGCGCCCAACAGCAAATCTATGGCTACACCTTC,CASAQQQIYGYTF
NA,NA,TRBJ1-2,15,TRBV6-5,TGTGCCAGCACCGAGGGAGGGGCGACTCCGGGGGGCTACACCTTC,CASTEGGATPGGYTF
NA,NA,TRBJ2-7,14,TRBV2,TGTGCCAGCAGTGTTGTTAAGCGGCCCTACGAGCAGTACTTC,CASSVVKRPYEQYF
NA,many,TRBJ2-4,16,TRBV28,TGTGCCAGCAGTCCTTCAGGGGAGTTAGCCAAAAACATTCAGTACTTC,CASSPSGELAKNIQYF
NA,NA,TRBJ1-1,13,TRBV19,TGTGCCAGTAGTATAGGGGGAGGGACTGAAGCTTTCTTT,CASSIGGGTEAFF
NA,NA,TRBJ2-3,12,TRBV6-2/TRBV6-3,TGTGCCAGCAGTTACTCGTCATATACGCAGTATTTT,CASSYSSYTQYF
TRBD2,NA,TRBJ2-4,18,TRBV27,TGTGCCAGCAGTCCCCTCCGTGGGCGGGAGGGGGGCAAAAACATTCAGTACTTC,CASSPLRGREGGKNIQYF
NA,NA,TRBJ1-6,16,TRBV27,TGTGCCAGCAGTTTGGGGCTTACGGAGTTTACTTCACCCCTCCACTTT,CASSLGLTEFTSPLHF
TRBD1,few,TRBJ1-1,13,TRBV11-3,TGTGCCAGCAGTAGGACAGGGAACACTGAAGCTTTCTTT,CASSRTGNTEAFF
TRBD2,once,TRBJ2-3,20,TRBV7-3,TGTGCCAGCAGCTTAAATAGTATCAGCGTAGCGGGGGGGCACTTGGATACGCAGTATTTT,CASSLNSISVAGGHLDTQYF
NA,few,TRBJ1-1,13,TRBV9,TGTGCCAGCAGCGTAGACTTGAACACTGAAGCTTTCTTT,CASSVDLNTEAFF
NA,NA,TRBJ1-1,15,TRBV5-1,TGCGCCAGCAGCTTCTTCGGGGGGACGGACACTGAAGCTTTCTTT,CASSFFGGTDTEAFF
NA,NA,TRBJ2-7,14,TRBV5-6,TGTGCCAGCAGCTTATGGACAGAGACCTACGAGCAGTACTTC,CASSLWTETYEQYF
TRBD1,NA,TRBJ1-3,16,TRBV19,TGTGCCAGTAGTACTCCGGACAGGGGAGGAGGAAACACCATATATTTT,CASSTPDRGGGNTIYF
NA,NA,TRBJ2-7,11,TRBV7-9,TGTGCCAGCAGTTCTTACACCGAGCAGTACTTC,CASSSYTEQYF
NA,NA,TRBJ2-1,13,TRBV7-9,TGTGCCAGCAGCTTAGTTCAGGCGGGTGAGCAGTTCTTC,CASSLVQAGEQFF
NA,NA,TRBJ1-5,17,TRBV3-1/TRBV3-2,TGTGCCAGCAGCCAAAGCCCGACAGTGTTCGAGAATCAGCCCCAGCATTTT,CASSQSPTVFENQPQHF
TRBD1,NA,TRBJ2-7,14,TRBV27,TGTGCCAGCAGTCCCCGGGACAGCAACTACGAGCAGTACTTC,CASSPRDSNYEQYF
NA,NA,TRBJ2-5,14,TRBV5-1,TGCGCCAGCAGCTTGTGGCAGGGCGTAGAGACCCAGTACTTC,CASSLWQGVETQYF
TRBD1,once,TRBJ2-7,14,TRBV5-1,TGCGCCAGCAGCCCCGGGACAGGAACCTACGAGCAGTACTTC,CASSPGTGTYEQYF
TRBD2,NA,TRBJ2-3,16,TRBV4-1,TGCGCCAGCAGCCGACTCGAGCGGGGGTCCACAGATACGCAGTATTTT,CASSRLERGSTDTQYF
NA,once,TRBJ2-2,14,TRBV28,TGTGCCAGCAGTTTATTCGGGGAAACCGGGGAGCTGTTTTTT,CASSLFGETGELFF
TRBD1,once,TRBJ1-1,14,TRBV30,TGTGCCTGGAATGTCGGACAGGGAGTAACTGAAGCTTTCTTT,CAWNVGQGVTEAFF
TRBD2,NA,TRBJ2-3,15,TRBV4-2,TGTGCCAGCAGCCCAGAAACTAGCGGAGTAGATACGCAGTATTTT,CASSPETSGVDTQYF
NA,NA,TRBJ2-3,14,TRBV5-4,TGTGCCAGCAGCGTGACTGTGAGCACAGATACGCAGTATTTT,CASSVTVSTDTQYF
NA,NA,TRBJ2-5,13,TRBV18,TGTGCCAGCTCAGCGCAAACCGGGGAGACCCAGTACTTC,CASSAQTGETQYF
TRBD2,NA,TRBJ2-2,16,TRBV11-2,TGTGCCAGCAGCTTTGGTCTAGCGGGAGGGACCGGGGAGCTGTTTTTT,CASSFGLAGGTGELFF
NA,NA,TRBJ2-7,11,TRBV30,TGTCTCGGTCAGCGCGGCTACGAGCAGTACTTC,CLGQRGYEQYF
NA,NA,TRBJ2-3,14,TRBV27,TGTGCCAGCAGTTTATCGGGACTTTGGGATACGCAGTATTTT,CASSLSGLWDTQYF
NA,NA,TRBJ2-2,18,TRBV4-1,TGCGCCAGCAGCACCTTCACCGCGGCCTACGCGAACACCGGGGAGCTGTTTTTT,CASSTFTAAYANTGELFF
TRBD1,NA,TRBJ1-2,16,TRBV30,TGTGCCTGGAGTGTAGGCTTGACAGGGACCGGCTATGGCTACACCTTC,CAWSVGLTGTGYGYTF
TRBD2,NA,TRBJ2-1,16,TRBV5-1,TGCGCCAGCAGCCCAGGGCCGGGACTAGGAGACAATGAGCAGTTCTTC,CASSPGPGLGDNEQFF
NA,NA,TRBJ2-4,13,TRBV28,TGTGCCAGCAGTGCTACAGGGACGAACATTCAGTACTTC,CASSATGTNIQYF
NA,NA,TRBJ2-3,13,TRBV2,TGTGCCAGCGAGGCGGAGAGCACAGATACGCAGTATTTT,CASEAESTDTQYF
TRBD2,NA,TRBJ2-5,16,TRBV5-4,TGTGCCAGCAGCTTACTAGCGGGACGGGGGGAGGAGACCCAGTACTTC,CASSLLAGRGEETQYF
TRBD1,NA,TRBJ2-2,14,TRBV6-6,TGTGCCAGCGGGACAGGGGTTTATACCGGGGAGCTGTTTTTT,CASGTGVYTGELFF
TRBD2,NA,TRBJ2-2,13,TRBV12-5,TGTGCTAGTGGATGGGGGGGGAGCTCCCTTCTGTTTTTT,CASGWGGSSLLFF
TRBD2,once,TRBJ2-5,14,TRBV9,TGTGCCAGCAGCTATGGCGGGGGGCAAGAGACCCAGTACTTC,CASSYGGGQETQYF
NA,NA,TRBJ1-5,12,TRBV28,TGTGCCAGCAGTTTGGGGGGACAGCCCCAGCATTTT,CASSLGGQPQHF
NA,NA,TRBJ1-4,16,TRBV15,TGTGCCACCAGCAGGAACCAATGGGGAGGTGGCGAAAAACTGTTTTTT,CATSRNQWGGGEKLFF
NA,NA,TRBJ2-1,16,TRBV21-1,TGTGCCAGCAGCAAAGTTACGGGTAGCTCCTACAATGAGCAGTTCTTC,CASSKVTGSSYNEQFF
TRBD1,NA,TRBJ1-2,14,TRBV7-9,TGTGCCAGCAGCGACAGGGGGCGCTCCTATGGCTACACCTTC,CASSDRGRSYGYTF